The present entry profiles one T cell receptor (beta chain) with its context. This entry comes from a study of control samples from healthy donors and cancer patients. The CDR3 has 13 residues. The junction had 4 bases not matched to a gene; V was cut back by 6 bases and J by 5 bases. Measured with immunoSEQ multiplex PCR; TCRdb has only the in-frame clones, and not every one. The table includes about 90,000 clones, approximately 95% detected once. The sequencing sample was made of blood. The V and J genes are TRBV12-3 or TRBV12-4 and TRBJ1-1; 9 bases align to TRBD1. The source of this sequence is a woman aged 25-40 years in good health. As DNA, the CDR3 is TGTGCCAGCAGCGGGACAGGGTATACTGAAGCTTTCTTT. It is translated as CASSGTGYTEAFF.